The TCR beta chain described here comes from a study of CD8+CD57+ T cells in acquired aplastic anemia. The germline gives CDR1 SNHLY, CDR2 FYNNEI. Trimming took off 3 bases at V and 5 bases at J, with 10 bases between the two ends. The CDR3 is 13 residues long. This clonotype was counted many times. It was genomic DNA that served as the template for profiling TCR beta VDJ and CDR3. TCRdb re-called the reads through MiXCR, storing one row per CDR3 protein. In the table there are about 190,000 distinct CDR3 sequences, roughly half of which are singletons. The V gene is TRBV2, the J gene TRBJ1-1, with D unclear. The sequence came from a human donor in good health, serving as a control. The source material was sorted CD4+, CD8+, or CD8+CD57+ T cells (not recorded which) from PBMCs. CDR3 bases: TGTGCCAGCAGTGATTTTTGGAGGACTGAAGCTTTCTTT. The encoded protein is CASSDFWRTEAFF.